Many counts were recorded for the clone carrying this T cell receptor beta chain. Its antigen remains unknown. These data originate in a study of Graves' ophthalmopathy and Graves' hyperthyroidism. Study-level points and caveats: Blood samples also showed most expanded thyroid clonotypes exceeding 0.001 frequency.

RNA transcripts provided the template for amplifying TCR beta CDR3 regions. First-round RT-PCR with HTBI primers preceded a second-round multiplex PCR. TCRdb analysed the multiplex PCR reads with MiXCR anew, one entry per CDR3 protein. The sample contains hundreds of thousands of distinct CDR3 sequences, approximately 14% of which appear only once. Physicians reached a diagnosis by relying on clinical symptoms, serum thyroxine, TRAb, thyroid ultrasound and orbital computed tomography. The clonotype was recovered from a woman aged 25 to 39 with Graves' ophthalmopathy. Sequences were obtained from blood.

In DNA form, the CDR3 reads TGTGCCTGGAGCCGCTTGGAGGGTAGGGGTAGCTACGAGCAGTACTTC. It codes for CAWSRLEGRGSYEQYF. V gene TRBV30 combines with J gene TRBJ2-7; TRBD2 is a possible D gene (6 bases). This CDR3 contains 16 residues. The germline V gene has CDR1 GTSNPN and CDR2 SVGIG (reference sequence). Deletions cut 3 bases from V and 3 bases from J, with 21 bases between.